This TCR beta chain originates from a study of T-cell memory formation after mild COVID-19. Trimming removed 0 bases from V and 3 bases from J, with 8 bases in between. This CDR3 has 14 residues. Germline V gives CDR1 SGHVS, CDR2 FQNEAQ. Study-wide results and caveats: Whether day 37 second-wave clones are SARS-CoV-2-specific was not confirmed. Among clones contracting day 15 to 85, CD4/CD8 was balanced, whereas later expanders leaned CD4+. Among CD4+ contracting clones, most were CM and EM, and CD8+ ones EMRA.

A remark on this clonotype: What it binds is unknown.

TCRdb used MiXCR to reprocess the 5' RACE reads, holding one entry per CDR3 protein. The sample lists approximately 300,000 distinct CDR3 sequences; approximately 20% were seen once. The TCR originated in a man in his late teens or twenties who had mild COVID-19 (a few samples of this study predate the infection). Cell type and time point are not known. The rearrangement joins TRBV7-8 to TRBJ1-1, with D unresolved. Sequences were obtained from PBMCs or a T cell subset sorted from them (not recorded which). This chain's CDR3 is CASSLAGGYTEAFF. The CDR3 region has the DNA TGTGCCAGCAGCTTAGCAGGAGGTTACACTGAAGCTTTCTTT. Based on the CDR3 plus reference TRBV7-8 and TRBJ1-1, the full variable domain is GAGVSQSPRYKVAKRGQDVALRCDPISGHVSLFWYQQALGQGPEFLTYFQNEAQLDKSGLPSDRFFAERPEGSVSTLKIQRTQQEDSAVYLCASSLAGGYTEAFFGQGTRLTVV.